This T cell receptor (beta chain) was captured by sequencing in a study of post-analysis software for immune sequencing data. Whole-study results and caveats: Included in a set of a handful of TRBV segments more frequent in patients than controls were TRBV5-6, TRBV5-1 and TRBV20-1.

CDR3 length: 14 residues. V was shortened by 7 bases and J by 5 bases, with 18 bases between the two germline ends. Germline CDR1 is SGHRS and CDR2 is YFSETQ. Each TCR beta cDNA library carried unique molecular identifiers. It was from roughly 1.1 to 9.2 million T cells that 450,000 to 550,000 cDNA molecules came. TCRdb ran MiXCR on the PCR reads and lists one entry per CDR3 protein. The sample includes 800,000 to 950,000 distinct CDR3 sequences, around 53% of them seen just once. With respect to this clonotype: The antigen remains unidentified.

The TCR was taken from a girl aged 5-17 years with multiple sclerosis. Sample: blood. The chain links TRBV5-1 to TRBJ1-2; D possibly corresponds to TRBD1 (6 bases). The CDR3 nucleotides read TGCGCCAGCGGCGTCTCAGGGGTCGTTTATGGCTACACCTTC. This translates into CASGVSGVVYGYTF. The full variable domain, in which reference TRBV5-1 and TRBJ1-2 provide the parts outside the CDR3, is KAGVTQTPRYLIKTRGQQVTLSCSPISGHRSVSWYQQTPGQGLQFLFEYFSETQRNKGNFPGRFSGRQFSNSRSEMNVSTLELGDSALYLCASGVSGVVYGYTFGSGTRLTVV.